These T cell receptor beta chains were read from a single sample in a study of cytomegalovirus exposure and HLA in healthy donors. Profiling relied on immunoSEQ multiplex PCR, and the TCRdb table lists in-frame clones only, not all of them. The data hold around 160,000 clones, with about 80% observed a single time. The sequenced material came from PBMCs. Receptors were obtained from a man aged 45-65 years in good health and CMV-seropositive. CDR3s include the opening cysteine and the closing phenylalanine or tryptophan. A D gene is named only where the DNA matches it firmly. Clone size is given for some rows only: seen once, a few or many times, or a class if the clone is expanded.

d_call	clone_size	v_call	j_call	cdr3_length	cdr3_nt	cdr3_aa
.	.	TRBV6-7	TRBJ1-6	18	TGTGCCAGCAGTTACGGGTCTGGAGGAGGAGGATATAATTCACCCCTCCACTTT	CASSYGSGGGGYNSPLHF
TRBD1	.	TRBV7-2	TRBJ1-2	15	TGTGCCAGCAGCCCACCGTTGGGACAGGGCTATGGCTACACCTTC	CASSPPLGQGYGYTF
TRBD1	.	TRBV19	TRBJ2-7	13	TGTGCCAGTAGTATCGGACAGGGGAGCGAGCAGTACTTC	CASSIGQGSEQYF
TRBD1	.	TRBV6-5	TRBJ2-1	15	TGTGCCAGCAGTTACCGAGGACAGGGATTCAATGAGCAGTTCTTC	CASSYRGQGFNEQFF
TRBD1	.	TRBV2	TRBJ1-2	15	TGTGCCAGCAGTTCTGGACAGGGGGTGAACTATGGCTACACCTTC	CASSSGQGVNYGYTF
.	.	TRBV5-5	TRBJ1-1	18	TGTGCCAGCGAACAGAGGCGGGGGACGTCCCACATGAACACTGAAGCTTTCTTT	CASEQRRGTSHMNTEAFF
.	many	TRBV7-9	TRBJ1-6	14	TGTGCCAGCACGGGGGGAGCTTATAATTCACCCCTCCACTTT	CASTGGAYNSPLHF
.	few	TRBV25-1	TRBJ1-3	13	TGTGCCAGCAGTGAACCCGGTGGAAACACCATATATTTT	CASSEPGGNTIYF
TRBD1	.	TRBV11-2	TRBJ2-5	15	TGTGCCAGCAGGCGTCCGGGACAGCGACAAGAGACCCAGTACTTC	CASRRPGQRQETQYF
.	.	TRBV5-1	TRBJ1-6	19	TGCGCCAGCAGCTTGGACACCTACAGGCAATCTATCCCGGATTCACCCCTCCACTTT	CASSLDTYRQSIPDSPLHF
.	few	TRBV19	TRBJ1-1	12	TGTGCCAGTAGTCCCCAGGACAGTGAAGCTTTCTTT	CASSPQDSEAFF
.	.	TRBV2	TRBJ2-2	14	TGTGCCTCCCAGCCGGCGGTTAACACCGGGGAGCTGTTTTTT	CASQPAVNTGELFF
.	.	TRBV9	TRBJ2-3	16	TGTGCCAGCAGCTTCCGACAGGCGGTGAACCCAGATACGCAGTATTTT	CASSFRQAVNPDTQYF
TRBD2	.	TRBV5-6	TRBJ2-7	15	TGTGCCAGCAGCTTGCATCTAGCGGGGGGAGAGGAGCAGTACTTC	CASSLHLAGGEEQYF
.	.	TRBV28	TRBJ2-5	16	TGTGCCAGCAGTTTGCGGGGGCCGGGGGGCGGGGAGACCCAGTACTTC	CASSLRGPGGGETQYF
.	.	TRBV5-4	TRBJ2-1	13	TGTGCCAGCAGCTCCCAGGGCGTTAATGAGCAGTTCTTC	CASSSQGVNEQFF